This entry is about one T cell receptor beta chain. Assignments of participants to cohorts depended upon their own reported clinical history. The sample is drawn from a study of blood T cell repertoires in COVID-19. Study-wide background: Collection of acute and convalescent COVID-19 samples took place in the United States, Italy and Spain.

The repertoire was sequenced with immunoSEQ multiplex PCR; TCRdb's copy has only in-frame clones and lacks some. The sample carries approximately 200,000 clones, 65% to 85% recorded once. Germline V gene data show CDR1 as MRHNA and CDR2 as SNTAGT. The CDR3 is made up of 16 amino acids. The V and J ends lost 4 bases and 8 bases, in that order; junction bases with no gene match: 9. The sequence came from a woman aged 25-40 years who had recovered from COVID-19. The sample consisted of PBMCs or T cells enriched from blood (not recorded which). The V gene is TRBV6-4, the J gene TRBJ2-1, with TRBD2 matching 12 bases. The CDR3 reads CASSVLAGGPSDEQFF. The CDR3 nucleotides are TGTGCCAGCAGTGTCCTAGCGGGGGGGCCATCAGATGAGCAGTTCTTC.